This T cell receptor (beta chain) was observed in a study of CD4 T cells in relation to SARS-CoV-2 and coronaviruses. About the research overall: ViraFEST: approximately eleven-day antigen culture of PBMCs, then TCR beta CDR3 sequencing.

This clone counts as hyperexpanded (1% or more). Its antigen remains unidentified. CD4+ T cells from unexposed donors were obtained before the COVID-19 pandemic (2011-2018). The cells were cultured for 10 days before CD4+ T cells were isolated. Unexposed-donor CD4+ T cells were probed with SARS-CoV-2 S/N and four cold-coronavirus spikes, cells permitting. CDR3 size: 12 residues. Germline values: CDR1 MNHEY, CDR2 SVGEGT. With 5 bases clipped from V and 10 bases from J, the junction kept 6 bases outside the gene matches. The method was immunoSEQ multiplex PCR; TCRdb's version includes in-frame clones alone and lacks a portion of them. The data contain around 24,000 clones, 76% of them singletons.

This sequence originates from a human donor in good health. The chain carries TRBV6-2 or TRBV6-3 and TRBJ1-1; 8 nucleotides agree with TRBD1. The sequenced sample consisted of CD4+ T cells from PBMCs, cultured in vitro. CDR3 DNA: TGTGCCAGCAGTCCCAGGGGGCGCGGAGCTTTCTTT. Translation: CASSPRGRGAFF.